Described below is a single T cell receptor (beta chain) sequence and its context. Antigen specificity is unknown. From the 5' RACE reads, TCRdb called clonotypes with MiXCR, one entry per CDR3 protein. The profile covers 250,000 or so distinct CDR3 sequences, with under 20% appearing a single time and over 25% taken by the ten largest. The record originates from a study of CD8 T cells in ankylosing spondylitis. General observations from the study: Researchers reportedly found disease-linked clones significantly enriched in matched ankylosing spondylitis synovial fluid.

CDR3 length equals 14 residues. Germline CDR1 and CDR2: SGDLS and YYNGEE. Trimming removed 0 bases from V and 3 bases from J, with 7 bases in between. This clonotype was sampled from a male donor with ankylosing spondylitis or in good health (not recorded which). The chain joins TRBV9 to TRBJ2-1; D ambiguous. The sequencing input was blood, either unsorted or a sorted T cell fraction (not recorded which). CDR3 nucleotide sequence: TGTGCCAGCAGCGTAGGTGGGAACTACAATGAGCAGTTCTTC. Encoded protein: CASSVGGNYNEQFF.